This T cell receptor (beta chain) was recorded in a study of blood T cells in healthy people across ages. Overall study results and limits: Roughly linear declines in TCR beta diversity per million T cells occurred with age.

For this clonotype: Its antigen remains unknown.

V trimming: 4 bases; J trimming: 6 bases; junction bases outside the gene matches: 7. CDR3 size: 13 residues. Germline CDR1 and CDR2: SQVTM and ANQGSEA. It was with a sample-barcoded 5' primer and a J-beta primer mix that a second PCR of roughly 6 to 11 cycles was run. Every single cDNA molecule received a tag from a template-switch adaptor with 12 random nucleotides. A single record per CDR3 protein comes from TCRdb applying MiXCR to the 5' RACE reads. The sample lists approximately 770,000 distinct CDR3 sequences, roughly 64% seen once, with roughly 20% in the top ten. Each sample had at least 6.5 million PBMCs isolated.

V is TRBV29-1 and J is TRBJ2-7; TRBD1 agrees at 9 bases. The sequencing input was blood. This sequence originates from a man younger than 40 in good health. The CDR3 DNA reads TGCAGCGTTGGCAGGGGACAGGGTACCGAGCAGTACTTC. It specifies CSVGRGQGTEQYF.